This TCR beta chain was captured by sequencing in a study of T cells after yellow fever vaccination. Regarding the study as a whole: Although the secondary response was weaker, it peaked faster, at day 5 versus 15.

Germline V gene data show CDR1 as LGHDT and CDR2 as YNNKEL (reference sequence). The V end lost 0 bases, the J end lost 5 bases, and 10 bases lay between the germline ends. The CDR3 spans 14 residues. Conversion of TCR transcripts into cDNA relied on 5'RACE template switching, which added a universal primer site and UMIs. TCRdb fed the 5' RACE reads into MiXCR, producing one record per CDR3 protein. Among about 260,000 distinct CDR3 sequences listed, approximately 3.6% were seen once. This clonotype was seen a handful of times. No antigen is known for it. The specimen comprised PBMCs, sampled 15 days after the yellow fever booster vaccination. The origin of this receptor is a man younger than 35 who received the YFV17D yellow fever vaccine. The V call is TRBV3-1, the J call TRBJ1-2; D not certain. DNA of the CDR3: TGTGCCAGCAGCCAAGATGGGCGGATTTATGGCTACACCTTC. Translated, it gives CASSQDGRIYGYTF.